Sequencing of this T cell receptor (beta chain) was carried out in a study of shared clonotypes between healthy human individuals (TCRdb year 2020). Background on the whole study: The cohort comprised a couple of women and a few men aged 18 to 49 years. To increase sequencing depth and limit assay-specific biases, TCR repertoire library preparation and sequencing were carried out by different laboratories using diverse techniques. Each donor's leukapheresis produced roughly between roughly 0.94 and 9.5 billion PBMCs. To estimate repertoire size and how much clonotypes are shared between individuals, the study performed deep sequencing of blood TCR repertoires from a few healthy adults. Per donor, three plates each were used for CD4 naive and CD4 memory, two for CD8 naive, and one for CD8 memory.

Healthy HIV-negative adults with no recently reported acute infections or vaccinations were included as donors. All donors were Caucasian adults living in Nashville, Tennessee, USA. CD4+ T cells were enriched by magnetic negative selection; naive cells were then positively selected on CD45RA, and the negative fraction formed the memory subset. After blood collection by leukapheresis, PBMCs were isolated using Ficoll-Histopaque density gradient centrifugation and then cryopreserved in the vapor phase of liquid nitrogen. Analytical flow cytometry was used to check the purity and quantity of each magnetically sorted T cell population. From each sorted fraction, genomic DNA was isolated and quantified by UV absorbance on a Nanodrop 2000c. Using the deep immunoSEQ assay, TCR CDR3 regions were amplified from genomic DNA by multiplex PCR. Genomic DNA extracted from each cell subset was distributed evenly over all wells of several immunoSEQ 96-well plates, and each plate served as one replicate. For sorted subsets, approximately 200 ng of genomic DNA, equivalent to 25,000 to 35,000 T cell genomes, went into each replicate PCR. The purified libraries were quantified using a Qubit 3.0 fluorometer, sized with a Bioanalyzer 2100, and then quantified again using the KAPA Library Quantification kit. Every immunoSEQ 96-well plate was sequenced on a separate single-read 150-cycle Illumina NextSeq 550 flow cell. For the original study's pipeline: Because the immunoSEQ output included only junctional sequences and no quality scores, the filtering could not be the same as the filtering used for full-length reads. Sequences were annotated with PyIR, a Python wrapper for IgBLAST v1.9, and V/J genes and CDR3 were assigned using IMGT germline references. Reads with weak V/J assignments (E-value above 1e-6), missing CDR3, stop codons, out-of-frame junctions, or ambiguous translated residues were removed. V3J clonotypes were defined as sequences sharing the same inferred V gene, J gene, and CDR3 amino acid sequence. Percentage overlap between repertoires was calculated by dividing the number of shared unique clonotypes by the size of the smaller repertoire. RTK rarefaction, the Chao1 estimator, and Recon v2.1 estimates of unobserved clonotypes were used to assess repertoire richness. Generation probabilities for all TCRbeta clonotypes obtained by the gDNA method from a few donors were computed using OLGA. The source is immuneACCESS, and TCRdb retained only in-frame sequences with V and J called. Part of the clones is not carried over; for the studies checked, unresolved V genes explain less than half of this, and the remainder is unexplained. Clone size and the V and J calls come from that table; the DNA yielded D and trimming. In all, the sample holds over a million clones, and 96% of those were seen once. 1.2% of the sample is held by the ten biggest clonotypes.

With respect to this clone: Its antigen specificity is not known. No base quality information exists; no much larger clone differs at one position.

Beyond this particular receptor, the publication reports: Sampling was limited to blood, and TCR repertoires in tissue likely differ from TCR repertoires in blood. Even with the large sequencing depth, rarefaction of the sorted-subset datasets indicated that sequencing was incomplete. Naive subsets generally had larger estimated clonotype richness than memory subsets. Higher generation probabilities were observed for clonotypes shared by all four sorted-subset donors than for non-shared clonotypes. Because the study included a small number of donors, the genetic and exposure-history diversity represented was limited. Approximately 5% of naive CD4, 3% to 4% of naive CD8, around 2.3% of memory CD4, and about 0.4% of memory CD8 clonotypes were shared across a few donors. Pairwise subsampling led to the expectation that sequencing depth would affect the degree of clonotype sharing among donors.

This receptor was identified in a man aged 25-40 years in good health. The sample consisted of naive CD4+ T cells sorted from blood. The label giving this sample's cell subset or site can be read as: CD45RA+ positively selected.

CDR3 protein: CASSLRGLAGGRNTDTQYF. The nucleotides read TGTGCCAGCAGCTTAAGAGGCCTAGCGGGAGGTAGGAATACAGATACGCAGTATTTT. The chain employs TRBV7-9 and TRBJ2-3, with 11 central nucleotides matching TRBD2. The germline V gene (reference sequence) supplies CDR1 SEHNR and CDR2 FQNEAQ. V is cut back by 2 bases and J by 3 bases, with 13 bases in the junction unmatched. The CDR3, cysteine through phenylalanine, is 19 amino acids long. The kept DNA is CDR3 alone, 57 bases in frame from the first base.